The 8 T cell receptor beta chains presented below share a single source sample, sequenced in a study of cytomegalovirus exposure and HLA in healthy donors. The PCR was carried out with 60 Vbeta primers and 13 Jbeta primers. Some clones are missing from TCRdb's copy, which holds only in-frame ones; the method was immunoSEQ multiplex PCR. The sample consists of tens of thousands of clones, around 72% of them appearing once. Sequencing was carried out using PBMCs. These receptor sequences come from a male donor in good health and CMV-seropositive.

Here the CDR3 DNA reads TGTGCCAGCAGCCCCCACGAGGAGCAGTACTTC. Its translation: CASSPHEEQYF. The rearrangement uses TRBV7-9 and TRBJ2-7, with D unresolved. V gave up 5 bases and J gave up 7 bases, with 9 bases separating them. This CDR3 has 11 amino acids. Germline V gives CDR1 SEHNR, CDR2 FQNEAQ (reference sequence). Full variable domain (rest looked up from reference TRBV7-9 and TRBJ2-7): DTGVSQNPRHKITKRGQNVTFRCDPISEHNRLYWYRQTLGQGPEFLTYFQNEAQLEKSRLLSDRFSAERPKGSFSTLEIQRTEQGDSAMYLCASSPHEEQYFGPGTRLTVT.

The chain uses TRBV15 and TRBJ2-7; 8 nucleotides match TRBD2. The CDR3 is made up of 15 amino acids. Germline CDR1 reads LNHNV; CDR2 reads YYDKDF (reference sequence). V lost 5 bases to trimming and J lost 0 bases; unmatched junction nucleotides: 6. The CDR3, as DNA: TGTGCCACCAGCCATAGCGGGGTTCGCTCCTACGAGCAGTACTTC. Translated, it gives CATSHSGVRSYEQYF.

The V call is TRBV21-1, the J call TRBJ2-5; TRBD1 is taken as the D call from the table, unchecked against the DNA. TRBV21-1 is a pseudogene locus. The CDR3 has 15 residues. CDR3 in DNA: TGTGCCAGCAGCGTCCGACAGGGGGCGAAGGAGACCCAGTACTTC. It is translated as CASSVRQGAKETQYF.

The V call is TRBV4-2, the J call TRBJ2-3; D is possibly TRBD2 (7 bases). The CDR3 has 17 amino acids. Trimming stripped 1 base from V and 6 bases from J, with 20 bases between. Germline CDR1 reads LGHNA; CDR2 reads YNFKEQ. CDR3 loop: CASSQASSGGGEDTQYF. The DNA for the CDR3 is TGTGCCAGCAGCCAAGCGTCTAGCGGAGGGGGTGAGGATACGCAGTATTTT.

CDR3 protein: CASSPDRVEAFF. The CDR3 nucleotides are TGCGCCAGCAGTCCCGACAGGGTTGAAGCTTTCTTT. The V call is TRBV10-2, the J call TRBJ1-1; 7 nucleotides match TRBD1. This CDR3 has 12 residues. Germline values: CDR1 WSHSY, CDR2 SAAADI. V shed 5 bases, J shed 7 bases, and the junction held 4 bases outside the gene matches.

The chain links TRBV21-1 to TRBJ1-1; the table names TRBD1, a call not compared with the DNA. TRBV21-1 is labeled a pseudogene. CDR3 length: 17 residues. In DNA, the CDR3 is TGTGCCAGCAGCAAAGCAGCGAGACAGGGCCCGGGCACTGAAGCTTTCTTT. It yields the protein CASSKAARQGPGTEAFF.

The chain employs TRBV2 and TRBJ2-3; TRBD2 might be the D (5 bases). The germline CDR1 and CDR2 sequences are SNHLY and FYNNEI. This CDR3 comprises 15 residues. Trimming removed 0 bases at V and 1 base at J, with 8 bases between. The CDR3 sequence is CASSEAGAGTDTQYF. CDR3 bases: TGTGCCAGCAGTGAAGCGGGAGCAGGCACAGATACGCAGTATTTT.

This clone was observed a single time. The rearrangement joins TRBV25-1 to TRBJ2-7; D call uncertain. CDR3 length: 13 amino acids. V gave up 8 bases and J gave up 3 bases, with 14 bases separating them. CDR1 and CDR2 from the germline V gene are MGHDK and SYGVNS. The CDR3 protein is CASSYSPSYEQYF. The CDR3 DNA sequence: TGTGCCAGCTCATACTCACCGAGCTACGAGCAGTACTTC.